Sequencing of this T cell receptor (beta chain) was carried out in a study of cytotoxic CD8 clonotypes in ibrutinib-treated CLL. Notes on the study in general: At progression, clonality fell back toward baseline after rising at ibrutinib response.

Germline V gene lookup returns CDR1 ENHRY and CDR2 SYGVKD. V trimming: 5 bases; J trimming: 1 base; junction bases outside the gene matches: 1. This CDR3 contains 14 residues. Depths of 1 in 200,000 to 1 in 1 million T cells were the sequencing target. Here immunoSEQ multiplex PCR was the method, and the copy in TCRdb shows in-frame clones only, minus some. The profile shows 150,000 to 200,000 clones, roughly 88% of them singletons. Note on this clone: Its antigen is still unknown.

V gene TRBV10-3 combines with J gene TRBJ2-5, with 10 bases matching TRBD2. Sequencing used PBMCs, obtained at disease progression, from a patient treated with ibrutinib. This TCR was recovered from a human donor with chronic lymphocytic leukemia. CDR3 loop: CAISWTSGQETQYF. CDR3 in DNA: TGTGCCATCAGTTGGACTAGCGGCCAAGAGACCCAGTACTTC.